The 5 T cell receptor beta chains given below trace back to one sample, sequenced in a study of identifying expanded T cells in peripheral blood. Clones were read by immunoSEQ multiplex PCR, and TCRdb kept only the in-frame ones, dropping some. The repertoire holds about 91,000 clones, 88% seen once, with around 4.3% in the top ten. Sequencing used blood. The source is a person between 18 and 69 years old in good health.

The rearrangement joins TRBV2 to TRBJ1-5; D remains ambiguous. The CDR3 has 13 residues. V was trimmed by 8 bases and J by 2 bases, leaving 10 bases between them. In germline, CDR1 is SNHLY, CDR2 FYNNEI. The CDR3 protein is CASGGSGNQPQHF. The CDR3 coding sequence is TGTGCCAGCGGAGGGTCTGGCAATCAGCCCCAGCATTTT. The variable domain in full, with the rest retrieved from reference TRBV2 and TRBJ1-5, is EPEVTQTPSHQVTQMGQEVILRCVPISNHLYFYWYRQILGQKVEFLVSFYNNEISEKSEIFDDQFSVERPDGSNFTLKIRSTKLEDSAMYFCASGGSGNQPQHFGDGTRLSIL.

This chain connects TRBV30 to TRBJ1-3; perhaps TRBD1 as D (6 bases). Germline assignment: CDR1 GTSNPN and CDR2 SVGIG (reference sequence). V lost 3 bases and J 3 bases, leaving 12 bases between the germline ends. The length of the CDR3 is 14 residues. CDR3 in amino acids: CAWSLTGSGNTIYF. In nucleotides, the CDR3 is TGTGCCTGGAGCCTTACAGGGAGTGGAAACACCATATATTTT.

This chain uses TRBV30 with TRBJ2-7; D remains unclear. CDR3 length: 13 residues. Trimming removed 3 bases at V and 5 bases at J, with 14 bases between. Germline V gene data show CDR1 as GTSNPN and CDR2 as SVGIG (reference sequence). The CDR3 nucleotides read TGTGCCTGGAGACGACCTACGGGCCACGAGCAGTACTTC. Translation gives CAWRRPTGHEQYF.

The rearrangement uses TRBV28 and TRBJ1-4; 12 bases line up with TRBD1. V shed 5 bases, J shed 8 bases, and the junction held 9 bases outside the gene matches. CDR3 length: 16 residues. Germline CDR1 is MDHEN and CDR2 is SYDVKM. The DNA of the CDR3 is TGTGCCAGCAGTACTCCGGGACAGGGGGCTTTAGAAAAACTGTTTTTT. It codes for CASSTPGQGALEKLFF. The full variable domain, completed using reference TRBV28 and TRBJ1-4, is DVKVTQSSRYLVKRTGEKVFLECVQDMDHENMFWYRQDPGLGLRLIYFSYDVKMKEKGDIPEGYSVSREKKERFSLILESASTNQTSMYLCASSTPGQGALEKLFFGSGTQLSVL.

The chain joins TRBV5-1 to TRBJ2-3, with D perhaps given as TRBD1 or TRBD2 (6 bases each). Germline values: CDR1 SGHRS, CDR2 YFSETQ. This CDR3 region has 15 residues. V lost 2 bases to trimming and J lost 3 bases, with 13 bases between them. CDR3 residues: CASSLGGGRTDTQYF. The CDR3, as DNA: TGCGCCAGCAGCTTAGGAGGGGGGAGAACAGATACGCAGTATTTT.